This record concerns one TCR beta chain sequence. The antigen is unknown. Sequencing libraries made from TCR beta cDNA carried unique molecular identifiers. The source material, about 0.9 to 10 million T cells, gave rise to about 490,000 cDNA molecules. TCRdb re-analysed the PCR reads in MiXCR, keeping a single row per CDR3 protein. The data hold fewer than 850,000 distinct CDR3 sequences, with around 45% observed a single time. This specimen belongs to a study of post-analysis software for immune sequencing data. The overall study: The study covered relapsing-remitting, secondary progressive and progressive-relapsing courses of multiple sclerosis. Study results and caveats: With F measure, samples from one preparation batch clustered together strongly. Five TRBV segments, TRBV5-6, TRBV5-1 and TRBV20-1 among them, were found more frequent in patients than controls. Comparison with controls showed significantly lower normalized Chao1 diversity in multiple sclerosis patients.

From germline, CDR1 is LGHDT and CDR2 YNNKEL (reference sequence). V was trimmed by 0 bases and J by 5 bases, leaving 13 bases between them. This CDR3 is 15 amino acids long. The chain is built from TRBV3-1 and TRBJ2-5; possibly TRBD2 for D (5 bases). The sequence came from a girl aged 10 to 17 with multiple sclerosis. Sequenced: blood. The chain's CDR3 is CASSQEWSRRETQYF. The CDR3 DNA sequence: TGTGCCAGCAGCCAAGAATGGTCACGGAGGGAGACCCAGTACTTC.